This TCR beta chain is drawn from a study of T cell responses to AZD1222 COVID-19 vaccine. Study-level findings and limits: Reports say nearly half of spike-specific TCRs go after unmutated variant regions. Clonal diversity may have been underestimated, and the donors were mostly white British, with more females than males.

From germline, CDR1 is LGHNA and CDR2 YSLEER. CDR3 length: 15 residues. The V end was cut by 0 bases, the J end by 4 bases, with 12 bases between. Only in-frame clones appear in the TCRdb table, and some are missing; sequencing was by immunoSEQ multiplex PCR. The repertoire includes roughly 100,000 clones, roughly nine tenths of them detected once, and 5.1% sits in the top ten. In regard to this clone: The antigen remains undetermined.

The source was peripheral blood, collected on day 0 of AZD1222 vaccination. The clonotype comes from an adult in good health. This chain connects TRBV4-3 to TRBJ1-1; tentative D call: TRBD1 (6 bases). CDR3 coding DNA: TGCGCCAGCAGCCAAGAATACAGGGCCAGCACTGAAGCTTTCTTT. Translated, it gives CASSQEYRASTEAFF.